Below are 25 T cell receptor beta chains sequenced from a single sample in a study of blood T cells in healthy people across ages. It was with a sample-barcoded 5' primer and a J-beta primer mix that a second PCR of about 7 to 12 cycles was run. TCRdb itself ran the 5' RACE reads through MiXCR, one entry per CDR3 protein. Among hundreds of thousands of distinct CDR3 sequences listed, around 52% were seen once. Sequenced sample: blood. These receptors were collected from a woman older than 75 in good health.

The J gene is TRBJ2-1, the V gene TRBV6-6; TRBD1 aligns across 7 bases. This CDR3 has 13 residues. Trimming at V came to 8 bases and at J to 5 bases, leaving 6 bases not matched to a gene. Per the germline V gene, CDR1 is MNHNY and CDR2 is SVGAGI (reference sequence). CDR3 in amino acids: CASGYGTDNEQFF. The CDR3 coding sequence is TGTGCCAGCGGGTACGGGACAGACAATGAGCAGTTCTTC.

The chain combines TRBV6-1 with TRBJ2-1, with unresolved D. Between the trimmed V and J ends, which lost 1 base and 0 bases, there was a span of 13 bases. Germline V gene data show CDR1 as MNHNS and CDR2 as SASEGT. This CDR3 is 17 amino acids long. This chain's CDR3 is CASSEGHWGNSYNEQFF. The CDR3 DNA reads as TGTGCCAGCAGTGAAGGACATTGGGGTAACTCCTACAATGAGCAGTTCTTC.

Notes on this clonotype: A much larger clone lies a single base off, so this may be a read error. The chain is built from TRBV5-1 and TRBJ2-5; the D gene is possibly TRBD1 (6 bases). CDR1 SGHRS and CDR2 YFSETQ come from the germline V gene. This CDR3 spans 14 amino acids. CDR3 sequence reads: CASSSKQGRETLYF. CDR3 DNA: TGCGCCAGCAGCTCCAAACAGGGTAGGGAGACCCTGTACTTC.

Here the CDR3 reads CASSLQPTNDKNIQYF. DNA of the CDR3: TGTGCCAGCAGTTTACAGCCGACAAATGACAAAAACATTCAGTACTTC. This sequence joins TRBV12-3 or TRBV12-4 and TRBJ2-7; no firm D call. TRBJ2-4 explains the end of the DNA better; the J call may be wrong. CDR3 length equals 16 residues.

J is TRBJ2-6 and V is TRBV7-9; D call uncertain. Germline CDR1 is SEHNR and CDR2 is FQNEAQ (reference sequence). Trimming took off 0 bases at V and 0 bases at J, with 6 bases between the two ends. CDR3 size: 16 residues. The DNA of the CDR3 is TGTGCCAGCAGCTTAGCGTGGGCCTCTGGGGCCAACGTCCTGACTTTC. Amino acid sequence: CASSLAWASGANVLTF.

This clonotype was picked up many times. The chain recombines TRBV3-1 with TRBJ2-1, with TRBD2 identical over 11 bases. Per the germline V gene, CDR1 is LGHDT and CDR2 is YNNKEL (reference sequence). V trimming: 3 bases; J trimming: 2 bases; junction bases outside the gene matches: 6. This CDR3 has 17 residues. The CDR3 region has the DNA TGTGCCAGCAGCCAGACTAGCGGGGTGGTCCCCTACAATGAGCAGTTCTTC. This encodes CASSQTSGVVPYNEQFF.

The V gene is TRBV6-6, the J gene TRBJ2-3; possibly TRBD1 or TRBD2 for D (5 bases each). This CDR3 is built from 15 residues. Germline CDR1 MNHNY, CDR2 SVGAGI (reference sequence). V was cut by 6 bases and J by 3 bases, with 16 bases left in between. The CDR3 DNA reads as TGTGCCAGCAGGCGAGGCGAGGGGATAACAGATACGCAGTATTTT. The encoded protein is CASRRGEGITDTQYF.

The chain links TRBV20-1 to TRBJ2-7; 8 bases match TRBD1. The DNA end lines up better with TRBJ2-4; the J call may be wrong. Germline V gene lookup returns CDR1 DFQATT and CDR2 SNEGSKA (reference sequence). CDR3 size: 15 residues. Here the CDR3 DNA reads TGCAGTGCTAGCTCCGGGACAGGAGGCGCGGGCATTCAGTACTTC. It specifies CSASSGTGGAGIQYF.

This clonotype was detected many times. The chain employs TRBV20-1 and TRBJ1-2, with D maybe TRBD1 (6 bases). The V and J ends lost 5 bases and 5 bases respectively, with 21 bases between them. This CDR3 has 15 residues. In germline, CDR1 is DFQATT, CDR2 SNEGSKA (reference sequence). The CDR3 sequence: CSAYTGAGNVYGYTF. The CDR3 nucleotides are TGCAGTGCTTATACGGGGGCAGGGAATGTGTATGGCTACACCTTC.

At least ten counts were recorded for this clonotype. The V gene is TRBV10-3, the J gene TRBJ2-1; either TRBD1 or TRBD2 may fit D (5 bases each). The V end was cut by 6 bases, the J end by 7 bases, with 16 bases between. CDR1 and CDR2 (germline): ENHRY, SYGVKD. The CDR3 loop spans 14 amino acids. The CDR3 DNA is TGTGCCATCAGGGACCAGCAGGGCGGGAATGAGCAGTTCTTC. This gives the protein CAIRDQQGGNEQFF.

The CDR3 here is CSVKKAPGVNQETQYF. CDR3 bases: TGCAGCGTCAAAAAGGCCCCGGGGGTGAACCAAGAGACCCAGTACTTC. The chain couples TRBV29-1 to TRBJ2-4; tentatively, D is TRBD2 (6 bases). The end of the DNA fits TRBJ2-5 better, so the J call may be wrong. Germline CDR1 SQVTM, CDR2 ANQGSEA. The CDR3 is made up of 16 amino acids.

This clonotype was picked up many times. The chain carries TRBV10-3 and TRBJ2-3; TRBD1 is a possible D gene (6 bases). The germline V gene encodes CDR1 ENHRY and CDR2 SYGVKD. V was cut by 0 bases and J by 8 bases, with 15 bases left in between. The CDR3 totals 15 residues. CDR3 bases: TGTGCCATCAGTGAGTCTCGACAGGCGAAAGGTACGCAGTATTTT. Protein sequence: CAISESRQAKGTQYF.

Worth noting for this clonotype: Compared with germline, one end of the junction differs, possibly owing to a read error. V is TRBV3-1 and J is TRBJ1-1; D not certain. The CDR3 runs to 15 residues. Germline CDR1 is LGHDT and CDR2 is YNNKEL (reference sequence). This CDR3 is CASSQETDVNTEAFF. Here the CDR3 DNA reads TGTGCCAGCAGTCAAGAGACGGACGTAAACACTGAAGCTTTCTTT.

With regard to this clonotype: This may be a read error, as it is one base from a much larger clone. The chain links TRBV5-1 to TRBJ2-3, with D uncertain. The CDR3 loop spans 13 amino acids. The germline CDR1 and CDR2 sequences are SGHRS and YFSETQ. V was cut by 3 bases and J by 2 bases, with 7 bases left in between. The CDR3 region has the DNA TGCGCCAGCAGCTGCTTTGCCACAGATACGCAGTATTTT. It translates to CASSCFATDTQYF. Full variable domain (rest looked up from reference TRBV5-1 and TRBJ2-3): KAGVTQTPRYLIKTRGQQVTLSCSPISGHRSVSWYQQTPGQGLQFLFEYFSETQRNKGNFPGRFSGRQFSNSRSEMNVSTLELGDSALYLCASSCFATDTQYFGPGTRLTVL.

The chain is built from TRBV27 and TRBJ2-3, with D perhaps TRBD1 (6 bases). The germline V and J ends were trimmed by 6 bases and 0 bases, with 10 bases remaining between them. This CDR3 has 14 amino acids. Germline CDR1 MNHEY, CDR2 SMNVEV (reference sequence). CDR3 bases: TGTGCCAGCAGAGAGGGGGTGAGCACAGATACGCAGTATTTT. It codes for CASREGVSTDTQYF.

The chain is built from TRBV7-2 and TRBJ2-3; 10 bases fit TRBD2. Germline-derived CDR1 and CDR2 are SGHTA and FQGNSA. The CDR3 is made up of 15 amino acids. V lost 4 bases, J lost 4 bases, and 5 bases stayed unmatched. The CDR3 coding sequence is TGTGCCAGCAGCTCTGGACTAGCGGTACCAGATACGCAGTATTTT. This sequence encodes CASSSGLAVPDTQYF.

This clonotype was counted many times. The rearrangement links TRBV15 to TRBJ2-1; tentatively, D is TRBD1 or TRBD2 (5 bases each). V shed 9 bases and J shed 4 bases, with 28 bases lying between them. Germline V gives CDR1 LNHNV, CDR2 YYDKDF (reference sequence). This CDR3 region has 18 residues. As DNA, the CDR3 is TGTGCCACTGGGATAGGCCGGGACCATCACATCCCTTACAATGAGCAGTTCTTC. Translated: CATGIGRDHHIPYNEQFF.

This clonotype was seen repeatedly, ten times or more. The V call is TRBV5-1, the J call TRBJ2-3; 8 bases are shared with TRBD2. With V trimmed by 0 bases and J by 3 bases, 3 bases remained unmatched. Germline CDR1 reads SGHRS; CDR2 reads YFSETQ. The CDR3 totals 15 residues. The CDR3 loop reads CASSLAGGMTDTQYF. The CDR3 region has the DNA TGCGCCAGCAGCTTGGCGGGGGGGATGACAGATACGCAGTATTTT.

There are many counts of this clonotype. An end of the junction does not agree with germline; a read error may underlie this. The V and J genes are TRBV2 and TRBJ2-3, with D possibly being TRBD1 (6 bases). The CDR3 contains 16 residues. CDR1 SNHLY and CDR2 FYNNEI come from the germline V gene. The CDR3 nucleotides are TGTGACAGCAGTGTCGGGACAACCTGGGGCACAGATACGCAGTATTTT. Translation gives CDSSVGTTWGTDTQYF.

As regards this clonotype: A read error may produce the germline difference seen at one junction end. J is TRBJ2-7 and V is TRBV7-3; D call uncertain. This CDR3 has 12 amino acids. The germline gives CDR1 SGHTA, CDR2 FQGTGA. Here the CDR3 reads CASSLFRSEQYF. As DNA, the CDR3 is TGTGCCAGCAGCCTATTCCGATCAGAGCAATACTTC.

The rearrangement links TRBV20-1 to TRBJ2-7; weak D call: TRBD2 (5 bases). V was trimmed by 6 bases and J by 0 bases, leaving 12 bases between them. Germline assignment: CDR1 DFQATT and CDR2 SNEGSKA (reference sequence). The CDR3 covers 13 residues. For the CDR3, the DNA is TGCAGTGCCCACGGACTGAGCTCCTACGAGCAGTACTTC. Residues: CSAHGLSSYEQYF.

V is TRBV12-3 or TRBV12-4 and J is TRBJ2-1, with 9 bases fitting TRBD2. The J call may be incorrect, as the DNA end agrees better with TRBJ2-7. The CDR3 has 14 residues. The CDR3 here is CASMRREGYNEQYF. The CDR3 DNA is TGTGCCAGCATGAGGCGGGAGGGCTACAATGAGCAGTACTTC.

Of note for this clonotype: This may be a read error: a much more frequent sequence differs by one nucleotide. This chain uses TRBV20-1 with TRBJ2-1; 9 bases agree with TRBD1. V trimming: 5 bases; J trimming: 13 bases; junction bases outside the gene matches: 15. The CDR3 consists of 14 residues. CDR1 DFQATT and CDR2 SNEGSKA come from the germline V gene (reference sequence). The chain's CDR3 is CSAPSPTGGKTQFF. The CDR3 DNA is TGCAGTGCTCCATCACCGACAGGGGGAAAGACCCAGTTCTTC.

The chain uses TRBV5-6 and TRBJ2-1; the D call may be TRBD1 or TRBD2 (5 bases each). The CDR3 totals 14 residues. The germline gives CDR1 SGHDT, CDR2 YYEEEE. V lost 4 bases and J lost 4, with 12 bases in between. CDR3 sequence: CASSIEGPYNEQFF. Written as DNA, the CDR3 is TGTGCCAGCAGCATCGAGGGACCATACAATGAGCAGTTCTTC.

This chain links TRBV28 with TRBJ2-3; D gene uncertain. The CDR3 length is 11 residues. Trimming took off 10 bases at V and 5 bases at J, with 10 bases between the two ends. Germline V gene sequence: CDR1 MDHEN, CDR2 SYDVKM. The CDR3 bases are TGTGCCATCATCACAGTAGATACGCAGTATTTT. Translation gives CAIITVDTQYF. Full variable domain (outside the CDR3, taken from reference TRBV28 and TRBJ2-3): DVKVTQSSRYLVKRTGEKVFLECVQDMDHENMFWYRQDPGLGLRLIYFSYDVKMKEKGDIPEGYSVSREKKERFSLILESASTNQTSMYLCAIITVDTQYFGPGTRLTVL.